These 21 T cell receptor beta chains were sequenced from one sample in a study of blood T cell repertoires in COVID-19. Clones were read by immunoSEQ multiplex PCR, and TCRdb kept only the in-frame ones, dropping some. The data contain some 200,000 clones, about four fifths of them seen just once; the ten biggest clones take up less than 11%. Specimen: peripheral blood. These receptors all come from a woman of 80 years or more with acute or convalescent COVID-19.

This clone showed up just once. CDR3 DNA: TGTGCCAGCAGCGTAGCGGAATGGGGGCTCAACGAGCAGTACTTC. It codes for CASSVAEWGLNEQYF. J is TRBJ2-7 and V is TRBV9; D might be TRBD1 (6 bases). The CDR3 consists of 15 residues. CDR1 and CDR2 from the germline V gene are SGDLS and YYNGEE. V lost 0 bases, J lost 5 bases, and 15 bases lay in between. Looking up the rest from reference TRBV9 and TRBJ2-7 gives the full variable domain: DSGVTQTPKHLITATGQRVTLRCSPRSGDLSVYWYQQSLDQGLQFLIQYYNGEERAKGNILERFSAQQFPDLHSELNLSSLELGDSALYFCASSVAEWGLNEQYFGPGTRLTVT.

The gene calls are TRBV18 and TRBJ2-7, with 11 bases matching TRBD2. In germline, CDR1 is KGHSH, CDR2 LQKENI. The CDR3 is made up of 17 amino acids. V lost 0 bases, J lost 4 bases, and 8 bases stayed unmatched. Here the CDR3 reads CASSPPSTSGGRYEQYF. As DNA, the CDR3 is TGTGCCAGCTCACCACCCAGTACTAGCGGGGGCCGGTACGAGCAGTACTTC.

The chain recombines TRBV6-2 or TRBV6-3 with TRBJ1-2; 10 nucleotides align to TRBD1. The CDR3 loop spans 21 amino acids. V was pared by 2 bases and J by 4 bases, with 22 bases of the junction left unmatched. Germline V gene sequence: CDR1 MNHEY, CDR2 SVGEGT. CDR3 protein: CASSYGPIDRDRGDPSYGYTF. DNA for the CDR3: TGTGCCAGCAGTTACGGGCCGATAGACCGGGACAGGGGAGACCCTAGCTATGGCTACACCTTC.

The CDR3 loop reads CASSFRQAYFGQYF. The CDR3 nucleotides are TGTGCCAGCAGTTTTAGACAGGCATACTTTGGGCAGTACTTC. The J gene is TRBJ2-7, the V gene TRBV28, with D maybe TRBD1 (6 bases). The CDR3 sequence is 14 residues long. Trimming pared 3 bases from V and 9 bases from J, leaving 18 bases between. CDR1 and CDR2 (germline): MDHEN, SYDVKM.

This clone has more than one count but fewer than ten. The CDR3, as DNA: TGTGCCAGTAGTATAGGGACAGGGCGGGCTGAAGCTTTCTTT. This translates into CASSIGTGRAEAFF. The V and J genes are TRBV19 and TRBJ1-1; TRBD1 agrees at 8 bases. V trimming: 1 base; J trimming: 6 bases; junction bases outside the gene matches: 4. The CDR3 sequence is 14 residues long. The germline CDR1 and CDR2 sequences are LNHDA and SQIVND (reference sequence).

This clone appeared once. The CDR3 loop is CASSLGGLAMQETQYF. CDR3 DNA: TGTGCCAGCAGCTTAGGGGGACTAGCGATGCAAGAGACCCAGTACTTC. The chain combines TRBV7-2 with TRBJ2-5; 10 bases are a match to TRBD2. The CDR3 is 16 residues long. The junction had 4 bases not matched to a gene; V was cut back by 1 base and J by 2 bases. From germline, CDR1 is SGHTA and CDR2 FQGNSA.

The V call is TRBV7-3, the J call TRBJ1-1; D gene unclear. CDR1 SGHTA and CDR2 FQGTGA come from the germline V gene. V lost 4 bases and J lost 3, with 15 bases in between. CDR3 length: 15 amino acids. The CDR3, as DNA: TGTGCCAGCAGCTCCGAAGAGAGGGTGGACACTGAAGCTTTCTTT. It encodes CASSSEERVDTEAFF.

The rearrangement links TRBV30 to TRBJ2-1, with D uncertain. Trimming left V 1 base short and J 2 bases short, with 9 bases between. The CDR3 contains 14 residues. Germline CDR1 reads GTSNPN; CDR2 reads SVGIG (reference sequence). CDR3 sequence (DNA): TGTGCCTGGAGTGACGCTACGACCTACAATGAGCAGTTCTTC. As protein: CAWSDATTYNEQFF.

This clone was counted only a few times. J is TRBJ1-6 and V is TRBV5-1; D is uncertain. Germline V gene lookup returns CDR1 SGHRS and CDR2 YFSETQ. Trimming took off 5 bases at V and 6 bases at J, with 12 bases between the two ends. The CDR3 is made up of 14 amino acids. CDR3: CASRGSAPNSPLHF. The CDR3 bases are TGCGCCAGCAGAGGCAGCGCGCCTAATTCACCCCTCCACTTT.

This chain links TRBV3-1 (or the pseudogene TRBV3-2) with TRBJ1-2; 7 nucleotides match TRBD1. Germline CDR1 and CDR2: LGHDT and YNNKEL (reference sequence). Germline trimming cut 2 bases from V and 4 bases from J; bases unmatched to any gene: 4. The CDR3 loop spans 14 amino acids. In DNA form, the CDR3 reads TGTGCCAGCAGCCAAAGCGACAGGGTCTATGGCTACACCTTC. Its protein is CASSQSDRVYGYTF.

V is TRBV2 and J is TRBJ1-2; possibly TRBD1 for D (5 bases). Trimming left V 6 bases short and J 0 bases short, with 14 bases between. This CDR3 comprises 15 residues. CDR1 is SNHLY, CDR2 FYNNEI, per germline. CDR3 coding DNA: TGTGCCAGCAGAAGGGAAGGGGAGGCTAACTATGGCTACACCTTC. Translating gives CASRREGEANYGYTF. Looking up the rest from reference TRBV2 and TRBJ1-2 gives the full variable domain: EPEVTQTPSHQVTQMGQEVILRCVPISNHLYFYWYRQILGQKVEFLVSFYNNEISEKSEIFDDQFSVERPDGSNFTLKIRSTKLEDSAMYFCASRREGEANYGYTFGSGTRLTVV.

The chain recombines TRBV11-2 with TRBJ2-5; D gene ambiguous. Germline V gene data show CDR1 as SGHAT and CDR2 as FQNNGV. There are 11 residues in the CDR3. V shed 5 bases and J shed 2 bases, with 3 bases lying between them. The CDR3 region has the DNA TGTGCCAGCAGCCCTCAAGAGACCCAGTACTTC. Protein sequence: CASSPQETQYF.

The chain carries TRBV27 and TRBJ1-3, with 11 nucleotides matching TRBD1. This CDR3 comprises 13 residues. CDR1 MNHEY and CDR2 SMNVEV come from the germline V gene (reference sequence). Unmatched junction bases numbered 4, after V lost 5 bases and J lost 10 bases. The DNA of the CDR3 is TGTGCCAGCAGTATGGACAGGGGGCTAACCATATATTTT. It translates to CASSMDRGLTIYF.

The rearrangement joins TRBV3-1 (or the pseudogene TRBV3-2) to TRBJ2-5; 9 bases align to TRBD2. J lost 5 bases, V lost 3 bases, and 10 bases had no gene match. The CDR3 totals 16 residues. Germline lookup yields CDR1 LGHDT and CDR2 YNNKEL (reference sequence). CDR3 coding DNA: TGTGCCAGCAGCCAGCTGAGTAGCGGGGGCTTGGAGACCCAGTACTTC. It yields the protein CASSQLSSGGLETQYF.

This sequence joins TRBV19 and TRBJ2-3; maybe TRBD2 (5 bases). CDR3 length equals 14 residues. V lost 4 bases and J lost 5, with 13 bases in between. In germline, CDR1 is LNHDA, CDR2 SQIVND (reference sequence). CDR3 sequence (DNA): TGTGCCAGTAGTAACCGGGAAGGGATAGATACGCAGTATTTT. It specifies CASSNREGIDTQYF.

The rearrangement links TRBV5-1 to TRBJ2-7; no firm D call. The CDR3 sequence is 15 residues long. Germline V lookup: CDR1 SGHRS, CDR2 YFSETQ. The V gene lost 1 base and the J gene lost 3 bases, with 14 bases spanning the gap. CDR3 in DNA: TGCGCCAGCAGCTTGATACGCCCAGGCAACTACGAGCAGTACTTC. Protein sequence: CASSLIRPGNYEQYF. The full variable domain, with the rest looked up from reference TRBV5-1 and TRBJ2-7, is KAGVTQTPRYLIKTRGQQVTLSCSPISGHRSVSWYQQTPGQGLQFLFEYFSETQRNKGNFPGRFSGRQFSNSRSEMNVSTLELGDSALYLCASSLIRPGNYEQYFGPGTRLTVT.

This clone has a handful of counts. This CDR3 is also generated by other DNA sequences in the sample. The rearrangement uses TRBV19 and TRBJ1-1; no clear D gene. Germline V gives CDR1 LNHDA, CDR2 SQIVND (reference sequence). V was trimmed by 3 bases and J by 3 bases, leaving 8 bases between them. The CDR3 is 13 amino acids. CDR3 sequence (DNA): TGTGCCAGTAGTATCTTGAGGGACACTGAAGCTTTCTTT. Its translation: CASSILRDTEAFF. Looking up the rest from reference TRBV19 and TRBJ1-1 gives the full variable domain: DGGITQSPKYLFRKEGQNVTLSCEQNLNHDAMYWYRQDPGQGLRLIYYSQIVNDFQKGDIAEGYSVSREKKESFPLTVTSAQKNPTAFYLCASSILRDTEAFFGQGTRLTVV.

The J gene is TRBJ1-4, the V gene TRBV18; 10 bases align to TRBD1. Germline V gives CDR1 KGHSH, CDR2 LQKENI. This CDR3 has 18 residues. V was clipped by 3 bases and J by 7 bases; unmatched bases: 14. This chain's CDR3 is CASSPSGTGETGGEKLFF. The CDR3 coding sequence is TGTGCCAGCTCACCTTCCGGGACAGGGGAGACCGGAGGTGAAAAACTGTTTTTT.

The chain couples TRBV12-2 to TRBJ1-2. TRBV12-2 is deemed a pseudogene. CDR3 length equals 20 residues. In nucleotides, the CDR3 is TGTGCAAGTCGCTTAGCGGGGAGGCAACCCTCAGTCGGCTCGGCGATTGGCTACACCTTC. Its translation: CASRLAGRQPSVGSAIGYTF.

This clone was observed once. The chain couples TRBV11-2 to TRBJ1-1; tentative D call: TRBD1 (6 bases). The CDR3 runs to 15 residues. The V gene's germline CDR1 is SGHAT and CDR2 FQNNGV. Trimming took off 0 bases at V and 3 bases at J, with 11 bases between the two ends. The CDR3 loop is CASSLDGGADTEAFF. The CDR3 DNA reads TGTGCCAGCAGCTTAGATGGGGGGGCCGACACTGAAGCTTTCTTT.

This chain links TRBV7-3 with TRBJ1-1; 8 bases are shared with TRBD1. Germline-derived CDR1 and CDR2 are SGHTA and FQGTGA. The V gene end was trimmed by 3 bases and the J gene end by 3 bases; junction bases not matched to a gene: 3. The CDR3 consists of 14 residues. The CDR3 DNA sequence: TGTGCCAGCAGCTTGGGACAGGAGGACACTGAAGCTTTCTTT. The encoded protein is CASSLGQEDTEAFF.